This T cell receptor (beta chain) appears in the sequencing data of a study of cytomegalovirus exposure and HLA in healthy donors. Study details: Early on, a data release was issued that held approximately 92 million unique TCRs from HLA-typed donors.

Germline V CDR1 and CDR2: KGHSH, LQKENI. After removal of 1 base from V and 5 bases from J, the junction contained 9 bases not matched to a gene. The CDR3 extends over 18 amino acids. Study conclusions and caveats: There were a few CMV-associated chains whose specificity for CMV antigens was confirmed in vitro. Both high specificity and high sensitivity reportedly marked the classifier's diagnosis of cytomegalovirus status. In an earlier analysis, about 90% or about 30%: the productive usage of most TCR beta V segments.

Both 60 Vbeta primers and 13 Jbeta primers went into the PCR. TCRdb's table, derived via immunoSEQ multiplex PCR, lists solely in-frame clones and lacks some. Of 150,000 to 200,000 clones in the sample, around 78% were seen once. Details on this clone: The antigen remains unidentified.

The rearrangement joins TRBV18 to TRBJ2-1, with 12 bases that match TRBD1. The sequence was collected from a young woman in good health and CMV-seropositive. The source material was PBMCs. The CDR3: CASSPLPTGQGADNEQFF. In DNA form, the CDR3 reads TGTGCCAGCTCACCACTGCCTACGGGACAGGGGGCCGACAATGAGCAGTTCTTC.